Following are 18 T cell receptor beta chains from one sample sequenced in a study of shared clonotypes between healthy human individuals. The method was immunoSEQ multiplex PCR; TCRdb's version includes in-frame clones alone and lacks a portion of them. The profile shows 2,500,000 or so clones, just under 95% of them singletons. Specimen: naive CD4+ T cells from PBMCs. Subset of the sample: CD45RA+ positively selected. These receptors originate from a man aged 18-30 years in good health. Some clones in this sample may be carry-over from other donors' samples.

The chain couples TRBV5-1 to TRBJ2-7, with unresolved D. With 0 bases removed from V and 0 bases from J, the gap between germline ends came to 10 bases. Per germline, CDR1 SGHRS and CDR2 YFSETQ. The CDR3 is 15 residues long. The CDR3 is CASSLVQVSSYEQYF. The CDR3 nucleotides are TGCGCCAGCAGCTTGGTTCAGGTCAGCTCCTACGAGCAGTACTTC.

The V gene is TRBV7-9, the J gene TRBJ2-1; 7 bases map to TRBD1. Germline CDR1 SEHNR, CDR2 FQNEAQ (reference sequence). The CDR3 has 15 residues. V lost 4 bases to trimming and J lost 3 bases; unmatched junction nucleotides: 6. This CDR3 is CASSSGQANYNEQFF. The CDR3 nucleotides read TGTGCCAGCAGCTCCGGACAGGCGAACTACAATGAGCAGTTCTTC.

V and J are TRBV28 and TRBJ2-1; 11 positions agree with TRBD2. V dropped 8 bases and J dropped 10; count of bases not matched to a gene: 10. This CDR3 comprises 14 residues. Germline V gene sequence: CDR1 MDHEN, CDR2 SYDVKM. The CDR3 DNA sequence: TGTGCCAGCGGGTTAGCGGGAGGGCTTCTGGAGCAGTTCTTC. Translating gives CASGLAGGLLEQFF.

The V and J genes are TRBV18 and TRBJ2-7; D unclear. CDR3 length: 12 amino acids. CDR1 is KGHSH, CDR2 LQKENI, per germline. V was pared by 2 bases and J by 6 bases, with 8 bases between. The CDR3 sequence is CASSPDISEQYF. The CDR3 DNA is TGTGCCAGCTCACCAGATATATCCGAGCAGTACTTC.

The chain joins TRBV9 to TRBJ2-5, with TRBD2 matching over 11 bases. Trimming cost V 3 bases and J 2 bases; bases outside gene matches: 9. The CDR3 runs 17 residues. Germline values: CDR1 SGDLS, CDR2 YYNGEE. The CDR3 DNA sequence: TGTGCCAGCAGCGAACGAGCGGGACTAGCGGTTCAAGAGACCCAGTACTTC. It translates to CASSERAGLAVQETQYF.

The chain links TRBV21-1 to TRBJ1-1. TRBV21-1 is listed as a pseudogene. This CDR3 contains 15 residues. The CDR3 is CASSTHPSDPTLAFF. The CDR3 coding sequence is TGTGCCAGCAGTACTCACCCCTCGGACCCTACTCTCGCTTTCTTT.

V is TRBV5-6 and J is TRBJ2-6, with 7 bases matching TRBD1. The germline CDR1 and CDR2 sequences are SGHDT and YYEEEE. The CDR3 covers 17 residues. V dropped 0 bases and J dropped 4; count of bases not matched to a gene: 7. The chain's CDR3 is CASSLAATGRGANVLTF. The CDR3 DNA reads as TGTGCCAGCAGCTTGGCCGCGACAGGGAGAGGGGCCAACGTCCTGACTTTC.

This clone appeared once. This sequence joins TRBV7-2 and TRBJ2-3, with unresolved D. Germline loops: CDR1 SGHTA, CDR2 FQGNSA. The CDR3 extends over 15 amino acids. Trimming shortened V by 1 base and J by 1 base, and 9 bases separated the two germline ends. CDR3 coding DNA: TGTGCCAGCAGCTTAGGTCTGCTGGGCACAGATACGCAGTATTTT. Translation gives CASSLGLLGTDTQYF.

The V and J genes are TRBV5-6 and TRBJ1-3, with D possibly TRBD1 on 5 matching bases. The CDR3 sequence is 13 residues long. V was cut by 7 bases and J by 2 bases, with 10 bases left in between. In germline, CDR1 is SGHDT, CDR2 YYEEEE. The CDR3 bases are TGTGCCAGCGAAGGACAACCTGGAAACACCATATATTTT. Translated, it gives CASEGQPGNTIYF. Together with reference TRBV5-6 and TRBJ1-3, the CDR3 gives the full variable domain: DAGVTQSPTHLIKTRGQQVTLRCSPKSGHDTVSWYQQALGQGPQFIFQYYEEEERQRGNFPDRFSGHQFPNYSSELNVNALLLGDSALYLCASEGQPGNTIYFGEGSWLTVV.

The CDR3: CASSPQAGAKNIQYF. CDR3 nucleotide sequence: TGTGCCAGCTCACCCCAAGCCGGAGCCAAAAACATTCAGTACTTC. V is TRBV18 and J is TRBJ2-4; D ambiguous. The CDR3 totals 15 residues. V was shortened by 3 bases and J by 0 bases, with 9 bases between the two germline ends. From germline, CDR1 is KGHSH and CDR2 LQKENI.

The CDR3 spells CASSVGTGGTDTQYF. CDR3 in DNA: TGTGCCAGCAGCGTAGGGACAGGGGGGACAGATACGCAGTATTTT. The chain uses TRBV7-9 and TRBJ2-3; TRBD1 matches at 11 bases. The germline V gene has CDR1 SEHNR and CDR2 FQNEAQ (reference sequence). This CDR3 contains 15 residues. J lost 3 bases, V lost 5 bases, and 4 bases had no gene match.

This chain joins TRBV30 and TRBJ2-5; 9 bases match TRBD2. Germline V gene data show CDR1 as GTSNPN and CDR2 as SVGIG (reference sequence). The junction had 3 bases not matched to a gene; V was cut back by 3 bases and J by 4 bases. This CDR3 region has 13 residues. The CDR3 DNA sequence: TGTGCCTGGAGCGAGGGACTAGCAGAGACCCAGTACTTC. The encoded protein is CAWSEGLAETQYF.

The chain employs TRBV9 and TRBJ2-3; 8 bases fit TRBD2. Trimming removed 9 bases from V and 4 bases from J; junction bases left unmatched: 10. CDR3 length: 14 residues. Germline CDR1 and CDR2: SGDLS and YYNGEE. CDR3 nucleotides: TGTGCCACCCCGAGCGGGAGTACTCCAGATACGCAGTATTTT. This sequence encodes CATPSGSTPDTQYF.

Of note for this clone: The sample has other DNA sequences that encode this CDR3 too. The CDR3 nucleotides are TGCGCCAGCAGCTTGGGGACAGCTGGGGCCAACGTCCTGACTTTC. Protein sequence: CASSLGTAGANVLTF. V and J are TRBV5-1 and TRBJ2-6; possibly TRBD1 for D (6 bases). V was clipped by 0 bases and J by 2 bases, with 6 bases between them. Germline CDR1 reads SGHRS; CDR2 reads YFSETQ. The CDR3 totals 15 residues.

This clone was seen more than once but under ten times. This chain connects TRBV15 to TRBJ2-1; TRBD1 or TRBD2 may be the D gene (5 bases each). The CDR3 runs 15 residues. V lost 5 bases to trimming and J lost 8 bases, with 19 bases between them. From germline, CDR1 is LNHNV and CDR2 YYDKDF (reference sequence). The CDR3 here is CATSDRDRRLDEQFF. In DNA, the CDR3 is TGTGCCACCAGCGACCGGGACCGCAGACTCGATGAGCAGTTCTTC.

V is TRBV11-2 and J is TRBJ2-7; no definite D call. The V gene lost 5 bases and the J gene lost 3 bases, with 14 bases spanning the gap. Germline V gives CDR1 SGHAT, CDR2 FQNNGV. This CDR3 spans 14 amino acids. For the CDR3, the DNA is TGTGCCAGCAGCCGGACGGACCTCAGCTACGAGCAGTACTTC. Amino acids: CASSRTDLSYEQYF.

The genes are TRBV7-7 and TRBJ2-1; 7 bases map to TRBD2. The length of the CDR3 is 15 residues. CDR1 SSHAT and CDR2 FNYEAQ come from the germline V gene (reference sequence). The V gene end was trimmed by 3 bases and the J gene end by 6 bases; junction bases not matched to a gene: 8. This CDR3 is CASSLGLPKSNEQFF. The CDR3 DNA is TGTGCCAGCAGCTTGGGACTACCGAAATCCAATGAGCAGTTCTTC.

CDR3 amino acids: CASSPPKQGFGANVLTF. CDR3 nucleotides: TGTGCCAGCAGCCCACCCAAACAGGGATTCGGGGCCAACGTCCTGACTTTC. V is TRBV28 and J is TRBJ2-6; a possible D gene is TRBD1 (6 bases). The CDR3 is made up of 17 amino acids. V was pared by 6 bases and J by 4 bases, with 19 bases between. Per the germline V gene, CDR1 is MDHEN and CDR2 is SYDVKM.